This T cell receptor beta chain was captured in a study of cytomegalovirus exposure and HLA in healthy donors. General study findings and limits: Among TCR beta chains of equal frequency, HLA-associated ones were more clonally expanded in a later analysis. Reports showed the classifier diagnosing cytomegalovirus status with high specificity and sensitivity. Confirmation in vitro established that a few CMV-associated chains were specific for CMV antigens.

V lost 1 base, J lost 1 base, and 8 bases lay in between. The CDR3 contains 14 residues. Germline V gene data show CDR1 as SGDLS and CDR2 as YYNGEE. In the PCR, 60 Vbeta and 13 Jbeta primers were used. The method was immunoSEQ multiplex PCR; TCRdb's version includes in-frame clones alone and lacks a portion of them. This repertoire shows under 100,000 clones, around three fifths found once; its top ten account for over 12%. Remarks on this clone: Its specificity is not known.

Samples came from healthy bone marrow donors. The sequencing sample was made of PBMCs. This receptor was obtained from a woman in her 40s in good health and CMV-seropositive. The chain has TRBV9 and TRBJ1-1, with D possibly TRBD1 on 6 matching bases. The CDR3 nucleotides read TGTGCCAGCAGCGTATACAGGGAGAACACTGAAGCTTTCTTT. It codes for CASSVYRENTEAFF.